The 9 T cell receptor beta chains listed next were all sequenced from one sample in a study of T cell responses to AZD1222 COVID-19 vaccine. The protocol was immunoSEQ multiplex PCR, while the TCRdb copy is restricted to in-frame clones and leaves out a portion. The sample has over 130,000 clones; about 89% are singletons. This specimen was peripheral blood, taken 28 days after the second dose of the MenACWY control vaccine. The receptor source for this set is an adult who received the MenACWY meningococcal vaccine as a control.

The CDR3 DNA follows: TGTGCCAGCAGTGTTAGACAGGGGGCTGATGAGCAGTTCTTC. This encodes CASSVRQGADEQFF. This chain links TRBV6-4 with TRBJ2-1; TRBD1 aligns across 10 bases. V lost 4 bases to trimming and J lost 8 bases; unmatched junction nucleotides: 5. The CDR3 contains 14 residues. Germline assignment: CDR1 MRHNA and CDR2 SNTAGT.

The chain recombines TRBV11-1 with TRBJ1-1, with D possibly matching TRBD1 (5 bases). The V gene lost 1 base and the J gene lost 10 bases, with 13 bases spanning the gap. The germline V gene has CDR1 SGHAT and CDR2 FQDESV (reference sequence). This CDR3 is 13 amino acids long. The CDR3 DNA is TGTGCCAGCAGCTTAGGCGGAGGGGTTGGAGCTTTCTTT. Its protein is CASSLGGGVGAFF.

The J gene is TRBJ2-3, the V gene TRBV7-2, with a weak D call TRBD1 (6 bases). Germline values: CDR1 SGHTA, CDR2 FQGNSA. V was shortened by 5 bases and J by 0 bases, with 9 bases between the two germline ends. The length of the CDR3 is 14 residues. The chain's CDR3 is CASSPGQSTDTQYF. CDR3 nucleotides: TGTGCCAGCAGCCCTGGACAGAGCACAGATACGCAGTATTTT. The entire variable domain, with the rest obtained from reference TRBV7-2 and TRBJ2-3, is as follows: GAGVSQSPSNKVTEKGKDVELRCDPISGHTALYWYRQSLGQGLEFLIYFQGNSAPDKSGLPSDRFSAERTGGSVSTLTIQRTQQEDSAVYLCASSPGQSTDTQYFGPGTRLTVL.

This chain connects TRBV3-1 (or the pseudogene TRBV3-2) to TRBJ2-7; D unresolved. The V end lost 0 bases, the J end lost 3 bases, and 15 bases lay between the germline ends. CDR3 length: 16 amino acids. Germline V CDR1 and CDR2: LGHDT, YNNKEL (reference sequence). The CDR3 DNA follows: TGTGCCAGCAGCCAAGAGAACTCTCAAAAGGGCTACGAGCAGTACTTC. Its protein is CASSQENSQKGYEQYF.

The DNA of the CDR3 is TGTGCCAGCAGCCAAGCTGACAGTTACACCGGGGAGCTGTTTTTT. It specifies CASSQADSYTGELFF. The V call is TRBV4-2, the J call TRBJ2-2, with D possibly matching TRBD1 (5 bases). From germline, CDR1 is LGHNA and CDR2 YNFKEQ. This CDR3 is 15 amino acids long. Trimming took off 1 base at V and 3 bases at J, with 9 bases between the two ends.

This chain links TRBV3-1 (or the pseudogene TRBV3-2) with TRBJ1-1, with D perhaps matching TRBD1 (5 bases). Germline V gives CDR1 LGHDT, CDR2 YNNKEL (reference sequence). Trimming left V 8 bases short and J 3 bases short, with 16 bases between. The CDR3 is made up of 14 amino acids. As DNA, the CDR3 is TGTGCCAGCGGAAAAGAGGGGATCCACACTGAAGCTTTCTTT. Its translation is CASGKEGIHTEAFF.

This clone occurred a few times. This sample includes further DNA sequences coding for the same CDR3. The chain couples TRBV11-3 to TRBJ1-3; 9 bases are shared with TRBD1. CDR3 length: 15 residues. Germline V gene data show CDR1 as SGHNT and CDR2 as YENEEA. V trimming: 5 bases; J trimming: 4 bases; junction bases outside the gene matches: 6. CDR3 DNA sequence: TGTGCCAGCAGCCCCGGACAGGGGCCAGGAAACACCATATATTTT. It encodes CASSPGQGPGNTIYF. The full variable domain, rest sourced from reference TRBV11-3 and TRBJ1-3, is EAGVVQSPRYKIIEKKQPVAFWCNPISGHNTLYWYLQNLGQGPELLIRYENEEAVDDSQLPKDRFSAERLKGVDSTLKIQPAELGDSAVYLCASSPGQGPGNTIYFGEGSWLTVV.

V usage is TRBV30 and J usage is TRBJ1-5; D is undetermined. Between the trimmed V and J ends, which lost 2 bases and 5 bases, there was a span of 10 bases. CDR1 GTSNPN and CDR2 SVGIG come from the germline V gene (reference sequence). The CDR3 runs to 13 residues. CDR3 in amino acids: CAWSQTTYQPQHF. Here the CDR3 DNA reads TGTGCCTGGAGTCAAACAACATATCAGCCCCAGCATTTT.

The chain uses TRBV18 and TRBJ1-2, with TRBD1 identical over 7 bases. CDR1 and CDR2 from the germline V gene are KGHSH and LQKENI. The CDR3 runs 13 residues. V lost 5 bases to trimming and J lost 3 bases; unmatched junction nucleotides: 3. The CDR3 protein is CASSSDRDYGYTF. The CDR3 DNA is TGTGCCAGCTCATCCGACAGGGACTATGGCTACACCTTC.